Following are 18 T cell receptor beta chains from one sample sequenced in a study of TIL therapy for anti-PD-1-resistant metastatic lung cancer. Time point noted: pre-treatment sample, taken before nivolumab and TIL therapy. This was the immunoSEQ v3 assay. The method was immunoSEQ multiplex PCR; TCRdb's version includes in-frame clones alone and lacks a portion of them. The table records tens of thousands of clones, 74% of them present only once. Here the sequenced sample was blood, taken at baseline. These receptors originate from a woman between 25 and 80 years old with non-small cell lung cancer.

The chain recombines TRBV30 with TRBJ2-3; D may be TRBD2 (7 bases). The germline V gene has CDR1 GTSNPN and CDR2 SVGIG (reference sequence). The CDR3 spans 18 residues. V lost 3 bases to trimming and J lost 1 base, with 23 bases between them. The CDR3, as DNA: TGTGCCTGGAGGGACAGAAATCAACAGCGGGGTCGCACAGATACGCAGTATTTT. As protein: CAWRDRNQQRGRTDTQYF.

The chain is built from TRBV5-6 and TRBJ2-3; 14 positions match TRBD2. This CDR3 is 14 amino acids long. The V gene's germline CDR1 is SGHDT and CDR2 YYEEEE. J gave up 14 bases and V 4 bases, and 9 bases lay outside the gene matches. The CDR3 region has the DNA TGTGCCAGCAGCATTGGACTAGCGGGAGGACTTGGGTATTTT. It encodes CASSIGLAGGLGYF.

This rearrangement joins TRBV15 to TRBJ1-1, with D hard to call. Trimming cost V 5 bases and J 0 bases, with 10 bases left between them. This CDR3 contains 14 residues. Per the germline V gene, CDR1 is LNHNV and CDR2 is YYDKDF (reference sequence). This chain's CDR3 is CATSGERMNTEAFF. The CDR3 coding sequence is TGTGCCACCAGCGGCGAACGGATGAACACTGAAGCTTTCTTT. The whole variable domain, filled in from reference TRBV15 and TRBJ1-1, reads DAMVIQNPRYQVTQFGKPVTLSCSQTLNHNVMYWYQQKSSQAPKLLFHYYDKDFNNEADTPDNFQSRRPNTSFCFLDIRSPGLGDTAMYLCATSGERMNTEAFFGQGTRLTVV.

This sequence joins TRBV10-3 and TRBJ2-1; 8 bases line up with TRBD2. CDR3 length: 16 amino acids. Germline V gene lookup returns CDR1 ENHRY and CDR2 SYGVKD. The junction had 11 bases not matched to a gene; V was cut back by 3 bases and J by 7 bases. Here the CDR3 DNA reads TGTGCCATCAGTGATAGGGTAGCGGGATTGGGGAATGAGCAGTTCTTC. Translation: CAISDRVAGLGNEQFF.

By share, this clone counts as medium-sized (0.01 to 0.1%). Here the CDR3 reads CASSLWTSPEQYF. The CDR3 DNA reads TGTGCCAGCAGCTTGTGGACTAGCCCCGAGCAGTACTTC. The chain combines TRBV5-6 with TRBJ2-7; 8 bases fit TRBD2. This CDR3 is 13 amino acids long. The J segment lost 6 bases and the V segment lost 1 base, leaving 3 bases of the junction unmatched. Germline CDR1 SGHDT, CDR2 YYEEEE.

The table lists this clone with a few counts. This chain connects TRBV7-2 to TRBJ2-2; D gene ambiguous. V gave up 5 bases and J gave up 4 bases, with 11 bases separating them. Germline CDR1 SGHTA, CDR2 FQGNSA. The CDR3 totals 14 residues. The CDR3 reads CASSRTRTTGELFF. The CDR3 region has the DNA TGTGCCAGCAGCCGCACTCGGACCACCGGGGAGCTGTTTTTT.

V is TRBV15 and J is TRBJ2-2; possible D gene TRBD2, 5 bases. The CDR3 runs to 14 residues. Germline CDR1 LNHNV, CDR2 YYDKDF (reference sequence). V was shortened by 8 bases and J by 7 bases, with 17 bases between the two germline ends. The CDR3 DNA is TGTGCCACCCGTACTAGAACCCCATACGGGGAGCTGTTTTTT. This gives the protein CATRTRTPYGELFF. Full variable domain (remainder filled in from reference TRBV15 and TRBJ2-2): DAMVIQNPRYQVTQFGKPVTLSCSQTLNHNVMYWYQQKSSQAPKLLFHYYDKDFNNEADTPDNFQSRRPNTSFCFLDIRSPGLGDTAMYLCATRTRTPYGELFFGEGSRLTVL.

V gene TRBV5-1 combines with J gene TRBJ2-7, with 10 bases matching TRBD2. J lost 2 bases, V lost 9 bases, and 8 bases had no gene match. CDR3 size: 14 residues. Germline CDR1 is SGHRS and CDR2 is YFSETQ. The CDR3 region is CATKRTSGAYEQYF. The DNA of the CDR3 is TGCGCCACCAAAAGGACTAGCGGAGCCTACGAGCAGTACTTC.

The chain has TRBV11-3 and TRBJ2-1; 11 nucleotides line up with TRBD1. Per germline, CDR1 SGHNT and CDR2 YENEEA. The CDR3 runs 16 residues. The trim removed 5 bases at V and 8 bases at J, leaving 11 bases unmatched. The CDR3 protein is CASSNFQGQGGDEQFF. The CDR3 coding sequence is TGTGCCAGCAGCAACTTCCAGGGACAGGGGGGTGATGAGCAGTTCTTC.

CDR3 residues: CASSWSINEQFF. The CDR3 DNA reads as TGTGCCAGCAGCTGGAGTATAAATGAGCAGTTCTTC. V gene TRBV5-6 combines with J gene TRBJ2-1, with unresolved D. Germline CDR1 reads SGHDT; CDR2 reads YYEEEE. Trimming left V 3 bases short and J 7 bases short, with 8 bases between. The length of the CDR3 is 12 residues.

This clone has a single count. CDR3 sequence (DNA): TGCAGCGTTGAAGATCCATTGGGAACCTACGAGCAGTACTTC. This translates into CSVEDPLGTYEQYF. The V call is TRBV29-1, the J call TRBJ2-7; D is unclear. The CDR3 length is 14 residues. With 0 bases removed from V and 2 bases from J, the gap between germline ends came to 11 bases. Looked up from germline, CDR1 is SQVTM and CDR2 is ANQGSEA.

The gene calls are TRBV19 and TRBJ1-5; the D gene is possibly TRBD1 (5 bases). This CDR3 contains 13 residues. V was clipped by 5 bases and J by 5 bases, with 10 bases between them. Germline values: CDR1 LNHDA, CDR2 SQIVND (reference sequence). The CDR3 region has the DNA TGTGCCAGTAGTGGGGCAGACCATCAGCCCCAGCATTTT. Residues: CASSGADHQPQHF.

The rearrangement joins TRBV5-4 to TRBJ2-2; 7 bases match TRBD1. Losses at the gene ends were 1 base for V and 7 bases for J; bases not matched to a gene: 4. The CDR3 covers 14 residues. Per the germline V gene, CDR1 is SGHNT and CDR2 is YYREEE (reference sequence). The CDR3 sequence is CASSLTGVDGELFF. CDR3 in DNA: TGTGCCAGCAGCTTGACAGGGGTAGACGGGGAGCTGTTTTTT.

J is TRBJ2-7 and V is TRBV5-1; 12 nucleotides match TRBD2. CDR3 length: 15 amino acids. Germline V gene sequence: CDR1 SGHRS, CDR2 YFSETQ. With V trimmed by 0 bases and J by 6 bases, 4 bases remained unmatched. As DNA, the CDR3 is TGCGCCAGCAGCTTGGGGCTAGCGGGAGGGACCGAGCAGTACTTC. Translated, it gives CASSLGLAGGTEQYF.

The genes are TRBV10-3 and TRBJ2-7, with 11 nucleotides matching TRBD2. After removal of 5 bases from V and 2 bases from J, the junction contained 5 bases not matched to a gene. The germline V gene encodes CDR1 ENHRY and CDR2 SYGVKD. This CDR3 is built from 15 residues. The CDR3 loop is CAISNYSGRAYEQYF. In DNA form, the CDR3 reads TGTGCCATCAGTAATTATAGCGGGAGGGCCTACGAGCAGTACTTC.

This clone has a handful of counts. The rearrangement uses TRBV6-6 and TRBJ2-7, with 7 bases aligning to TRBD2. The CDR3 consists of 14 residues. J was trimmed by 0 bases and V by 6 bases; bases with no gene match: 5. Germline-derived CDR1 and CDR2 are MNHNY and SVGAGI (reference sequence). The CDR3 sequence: CASRSGVSSYEQYF. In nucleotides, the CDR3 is TGTGCCAGCAGGAGCGGGGTAAGCTCCTACGAGCAGTACTTC.

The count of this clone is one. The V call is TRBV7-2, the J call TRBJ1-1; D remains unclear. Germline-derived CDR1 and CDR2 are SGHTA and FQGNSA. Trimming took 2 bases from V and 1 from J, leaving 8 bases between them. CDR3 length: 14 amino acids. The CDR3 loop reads CASSLRESNTEAFF. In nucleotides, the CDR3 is TGTGCCAGCAGCTTACGGGAATCGAACACTGAAGCTTTCTTT.

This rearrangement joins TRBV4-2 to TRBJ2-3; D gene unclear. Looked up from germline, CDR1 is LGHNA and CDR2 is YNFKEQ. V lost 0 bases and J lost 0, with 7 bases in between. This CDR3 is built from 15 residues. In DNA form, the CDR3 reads TGTGCCAGCAGCCAAGATCAGTTGAGCACAGATACGCAGTATTTT. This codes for CASSQDQLSTDTQYF.